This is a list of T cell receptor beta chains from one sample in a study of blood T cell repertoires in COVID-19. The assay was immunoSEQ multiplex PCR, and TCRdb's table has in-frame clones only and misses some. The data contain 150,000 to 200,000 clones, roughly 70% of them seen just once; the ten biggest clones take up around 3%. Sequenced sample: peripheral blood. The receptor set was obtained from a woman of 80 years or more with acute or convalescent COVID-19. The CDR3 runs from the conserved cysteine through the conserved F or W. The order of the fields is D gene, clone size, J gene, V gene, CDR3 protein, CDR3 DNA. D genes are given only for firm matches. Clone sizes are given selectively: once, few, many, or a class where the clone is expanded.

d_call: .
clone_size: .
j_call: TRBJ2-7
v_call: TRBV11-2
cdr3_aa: CASTPYLGTPKGEPYEQYF
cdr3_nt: TGTGCCAGCACGCCTTATTTAGGGACACCGAAAGGGGAGCCCTACGAGCAGTACTTC

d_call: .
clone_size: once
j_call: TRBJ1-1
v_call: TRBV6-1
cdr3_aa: CASSEEQGTEAFF
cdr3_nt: TGTGCCAGCAGTGAAGAACAGGGAACTGAAGCTTTCTTT

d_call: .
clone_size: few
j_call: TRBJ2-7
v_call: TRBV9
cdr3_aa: CASSVATGSSYEQYF
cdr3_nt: TGTGCCAGCAGCGTAGCTACAGGGAGCTCCTACGAGCAGTACTTC

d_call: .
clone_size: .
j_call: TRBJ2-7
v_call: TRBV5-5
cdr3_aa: CASSPEQGWNEQYF
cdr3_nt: TGTGCCAGCAGCCCCGAACAGGGTTGGAACGAGCAGTACTTC

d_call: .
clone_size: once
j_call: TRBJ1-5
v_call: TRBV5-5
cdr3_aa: CASNTGDGNQPQHF
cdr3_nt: TGTGCCAGCAACACGGGGGACGGGAATCAGCCCCAGCATTTT

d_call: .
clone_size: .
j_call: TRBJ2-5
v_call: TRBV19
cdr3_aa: CASSPRTRSGETQYF
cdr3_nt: TGTGCCAGTAGTCCCCGGACTCGGAGTGGGGAGACCCAGTACTTC

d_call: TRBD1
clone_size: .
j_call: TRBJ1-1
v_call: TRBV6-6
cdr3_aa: CASSPGGSGNTEAFF
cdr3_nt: TGTGCCAGCAGCCCAGGGGGGTCGGGTAACACTGAAGCTTTCTTT

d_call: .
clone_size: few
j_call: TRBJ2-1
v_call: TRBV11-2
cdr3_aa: CASSLGLPGEEGQFF
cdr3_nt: TGTGCCAGCAGCCTGGGACTTCCGGGGGAGGAAGGGCAGTTCTTC

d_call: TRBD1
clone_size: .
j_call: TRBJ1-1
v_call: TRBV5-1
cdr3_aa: CASSLALTDRIGAFF
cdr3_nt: TGCGCCAGCAGCTTGGCTTTGACGGACAGGATTGGAGCTTTCTTT

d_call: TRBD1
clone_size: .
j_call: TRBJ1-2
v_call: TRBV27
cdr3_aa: CASRKRGQAPGYTF
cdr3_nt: TGTGCCAGCAGGAAAAGGGGACAGGCCCCTGGCTACACCTTC

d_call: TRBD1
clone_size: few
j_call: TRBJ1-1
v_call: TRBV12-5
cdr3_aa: CASGSGQFAEAFF
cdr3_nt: TGTGCTAGTGGTTCGGGACAGTTCGCTGAAGCTTTCTTT

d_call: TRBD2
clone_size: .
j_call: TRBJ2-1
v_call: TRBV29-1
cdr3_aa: CSVGGTSGRSYNEQFF
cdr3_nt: TGCAGCGTTGGAGGGACTAGCGGGCGCTCCTACAATGAGCAGTTCTTC

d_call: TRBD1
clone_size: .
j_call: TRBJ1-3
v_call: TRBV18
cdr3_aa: CASSALSPGQRNTIYF
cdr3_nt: TGTGCCAGCTCAGCGCTCTCACCGGGACAGAGAAACACCATATATTTT

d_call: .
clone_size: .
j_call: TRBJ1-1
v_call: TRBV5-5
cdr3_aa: CASSFGPPGNTEAFF
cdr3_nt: TGTGCCAGCAGCTTCGGTCCTCCGGGGAACACTGAAGCTTTCTTT

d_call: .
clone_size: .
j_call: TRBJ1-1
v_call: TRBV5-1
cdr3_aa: CASSFLGGDTEAFF
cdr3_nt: TGCGCCAGCAGCTTTCTTGGAGGGGACACTGAAGCTTTCTTT

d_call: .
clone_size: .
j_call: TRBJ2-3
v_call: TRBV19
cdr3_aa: CASRQVSADTQYF
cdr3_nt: TGTGCCAGTAGACAGGTTTCGGCCGATACGCAGTATTTT

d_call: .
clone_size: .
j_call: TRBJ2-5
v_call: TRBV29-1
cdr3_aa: CSATNGETQYF
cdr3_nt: TGCAGCGCCACGAACGGGGAGACCCAGTACTTC

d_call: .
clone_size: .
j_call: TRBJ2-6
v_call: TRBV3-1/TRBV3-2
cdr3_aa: CASSLDSSGANVLTF
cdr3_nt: TGTGCCAGCAGCCTTGACAGCTCTGGGGCCAACGTCCTGACTTTC

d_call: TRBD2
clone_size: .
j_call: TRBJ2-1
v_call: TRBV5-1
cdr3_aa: CASRTSGTYNEQFF
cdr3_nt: TGCGCCAGCAGGACTAGCGGGACCTACAATGAGCAGTTCTTC

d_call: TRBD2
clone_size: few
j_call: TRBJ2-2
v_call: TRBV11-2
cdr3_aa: CASSFLAGAGDTGELFF
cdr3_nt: TGTGCCAGCAGCTTTTTAGCGGGAGCGGGTGACACCGGGGAGCTGTTTTTT

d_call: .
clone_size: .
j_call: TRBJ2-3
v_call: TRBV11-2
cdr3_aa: CASSLEAFGLNTDTQYF
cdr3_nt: TGTGCCAGCAGCTTAGAAGCCTTTGGGCTCAACACAGATACGCAGTATTTT

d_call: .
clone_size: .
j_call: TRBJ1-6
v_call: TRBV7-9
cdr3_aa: CASSTAGTPNSPLHF
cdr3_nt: TGTGCCAGCAGCACCGCCGGGACACCAAATTCACCCCTCCACTTT

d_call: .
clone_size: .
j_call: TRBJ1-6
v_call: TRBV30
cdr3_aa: CAWRGEGSSPLHF
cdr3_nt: TGTGCCTGGAGAGGAGAGGGCTCCTCACCCCTCCACTTT

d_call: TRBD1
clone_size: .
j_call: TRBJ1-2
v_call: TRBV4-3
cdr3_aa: CASSQEIKGQYGYTF
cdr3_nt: TGCGCCAGCAGCCAAGAGATTAAGGGACAGTATGGCTACACCTTC

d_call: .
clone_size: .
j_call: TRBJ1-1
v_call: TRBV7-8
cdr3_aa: CASSLGVGIGANTEAFF
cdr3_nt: TGTGCCAGCAGCTTAGGGGTCGGAATAGGGGCTAACACTGAAGCTTTCTTT

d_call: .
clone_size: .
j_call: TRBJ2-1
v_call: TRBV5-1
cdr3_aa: CASSFFSSSEQFF
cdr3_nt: TGCGCCAGCAGCTTTTTTTCCTCCAGTGAGCAGTTCTTC

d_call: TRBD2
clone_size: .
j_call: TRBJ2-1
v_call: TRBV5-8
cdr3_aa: CASSVETSGSSYNEQFF
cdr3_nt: TGTGCCAGCAGCGTAGAGACTAGCGGGAGTTCCTACAATGAGCAGTTCTTC

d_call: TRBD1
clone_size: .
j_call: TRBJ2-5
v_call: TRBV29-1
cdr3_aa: CSVALPGQGLGETQYF
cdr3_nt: TGCAGCGTTGCCCTCCCGGGACAGGGTCTGGGAGAGACCCAGTACTTC

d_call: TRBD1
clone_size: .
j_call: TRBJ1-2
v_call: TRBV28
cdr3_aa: CASAQGATNYGYTF
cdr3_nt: TGTGCCAGCGCCCAGGGGGCGACTAACTATGGCTACACCTTC

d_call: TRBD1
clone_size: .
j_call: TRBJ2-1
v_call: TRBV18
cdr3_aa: CASSPQGANEQFF
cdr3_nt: TGTGCCAGCTCACCACAGGGGGCAAATGAGCAGTTCTTC

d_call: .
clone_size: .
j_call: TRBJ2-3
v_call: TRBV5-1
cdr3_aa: CASSLLGTDTQYF
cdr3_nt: TGCGCCAGCAGCTTGCTCGGGACAGATACGCAGTATTTT

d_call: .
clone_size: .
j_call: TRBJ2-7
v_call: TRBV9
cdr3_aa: CASSETGVNSYEQYF
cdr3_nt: TGTGCCAGCAGCGAAACGGGGGTGAACTCCTACGAGCAGTACTTC

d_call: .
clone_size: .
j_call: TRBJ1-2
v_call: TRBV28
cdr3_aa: CASTLGAGVGYGYTF
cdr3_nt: TGTGCCAGCACCCTGGGGGCAGGGGTCGGCTATGGCTACACCTTC

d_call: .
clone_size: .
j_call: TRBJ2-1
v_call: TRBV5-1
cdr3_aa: CASSLGTSVSEQFF
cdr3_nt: TGCGCCAGCAGCTTAGGGACATCGGTAAGTGAGCAGTTCTTC

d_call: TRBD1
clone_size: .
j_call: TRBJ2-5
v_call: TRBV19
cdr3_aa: CASSRGQAALEETQYF
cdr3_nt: TGTGCCAGTAGTAGAGGACAGGCCGCATTGGAAGAGACCCAGTACTTC

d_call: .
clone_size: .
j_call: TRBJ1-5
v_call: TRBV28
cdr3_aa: CASSPDRDQPQHF
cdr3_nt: TGTGCCAGCAGTCCAGACAGAGATCAGCCCCAGCATTTT

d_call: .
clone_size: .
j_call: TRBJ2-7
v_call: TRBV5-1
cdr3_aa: CASSPGFGYEQYF
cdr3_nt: TGCGCCAGCAGCCCAGGTTTTGGATACGAGCAGTACTTC

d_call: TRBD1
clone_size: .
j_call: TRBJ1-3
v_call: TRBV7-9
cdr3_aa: CASSRTGYSGNTIYF
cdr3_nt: TGTGCCAGCAGCAGGACAGGTTACTCTGGAAACACCATATATTTT

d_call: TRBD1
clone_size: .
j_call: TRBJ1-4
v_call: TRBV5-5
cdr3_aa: CASSSGTVNEKLFF
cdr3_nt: TGTGCCAGCAGCTCCGGGACAGTAAATGAAAAACTGTTTTTT

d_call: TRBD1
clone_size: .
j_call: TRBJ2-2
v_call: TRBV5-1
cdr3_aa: CASSLVVGQGSSGELFF
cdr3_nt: TGCGCCAGCAGCTTGGTAGTAGGACAGGGTTCCTCCGGGGAGCTGTTTTTT

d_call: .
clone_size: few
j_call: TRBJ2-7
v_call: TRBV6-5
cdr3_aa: CASSLNREIDYEQYF
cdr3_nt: TGTGCCAGCAGTCTAAATCGGGAGATCGACTACGAGCAGTACTTC

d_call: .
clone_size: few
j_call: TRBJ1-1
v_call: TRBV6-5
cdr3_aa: CATSVLKNTEAFF
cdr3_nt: TGTGCCACCTCGGTCTTAAAGAACACTGAAGCTTTCTTT

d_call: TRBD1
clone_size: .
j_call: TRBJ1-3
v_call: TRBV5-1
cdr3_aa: CASSGQGAGNTIYF
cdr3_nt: TGCGCCAGCAGCGGACAGGGGGCTGGAAACACCATATATTTT

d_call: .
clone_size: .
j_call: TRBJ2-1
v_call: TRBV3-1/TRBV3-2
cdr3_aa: CASSPRSHRVGYSNEQFF
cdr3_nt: TGTGCCAGCAGCCCCCGGTCACACCGAGTGGGTTACAGCAATGAGCAGTTCTTC

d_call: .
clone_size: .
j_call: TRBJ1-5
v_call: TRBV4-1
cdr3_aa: CASSQDTLWAGEPPWPQHF
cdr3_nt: TGCGCCAGCAGCCAAGATACTCTTTGGGCAGGGGAGCCCCCTTGGCCCCAGCATTTT

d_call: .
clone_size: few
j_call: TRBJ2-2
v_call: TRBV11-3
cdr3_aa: CASSQGEAGELFF
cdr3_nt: TGTGCCAGCAGCCAGGGGGAGGCCGGGGAGCTGTTTTTT